The entry below gives a single T cell receptor (beta chain) sequence along with its context. Ten or more counts support this clonotype. Its specific antigen is unknown. Base quality data are lacking; no much larger clone is found one base away. This sample is drawn from a study of CD8+CD57+ T cells in acquired aplastic anemia (dated by TCRdb to the late 2010s). Context from the whole study: A mean of approximately 3 ug of DNA, ranging from about 0.19 to 30 ug, was extracted from sorted CD4+ and CD8+ cells. CD8+CD57+ expansion was defined as a frequency above the mean frequency observed in healthy subjects. Here is what the overall study found, with its caveats: Although some 28 CD8+ CDR3 sequences were shared by patients and controls, these sequences appeared highly expressed in patients and within the immunodominant clones of patients. Patients and healthy controls showed no significant difference in CD8+ Simpson's diversity (P=0.060).

Genomic DNA was used as template for profiling of TCR beta VDJ combinations and CDR3 sequences. An Illumina HiSeq 2000 was used for TCR repertoire sequencing. The authors' analysis ran thus. Repertoire assessment relied on Simpson's diversity index, CDR3 size and DJ length profiles, and TRBV/TRBJ rearrangement plots. Whichever DNA sequence was most abundant in the deep sequencing data was defined as the immunodominant clone. CDR3 amino acid sequences were checked for sharing between subjects and were compared against published repertoires and the VDJdb database. The raw public data were reprocessed by TCRdb itself: fastp quality trimming at Q25, MiXCR clonotype calling, in-frame beta chains only. Under each unique CDR3 protein, matching rows form one entry showing the most common genes and DNA. TCRdb's processing, not the study's, gives the V and J calls here. This sample lists about 120,000 distinct CDR3 sequences; 30% to 45% were detected once. The ten most abundant clones make up about 2.7% of the sample.

The germline V gene provides CDR1 SGDLS and CDR2 YYNGEE. V sheds 2 bases and J sheds 5 bases, leaving 19 bases between their ends. The CDR3 starts with the cysteine, ends with the phenylalanine, and has 17 residues. The read is trimmed to its CDR3 DNA, 51 bases read in frame from base 1. The patients picked for sequencing were ones in whom flow cytometry had shown an expansion of CD8+CD57+ cells. Every patient had a diagnosis of severe acquired aplastic anemia based on International Study of Aplastic Anemia and Agranulocytosis and Camitta criteria. No therapy had been received by the patients at the time of blood sampling. In the study, sorted CD4+ and CD8+ blood T cells from patients with severe aplastic anemia and from healthy subjects underwent deep sequencing of TCR repertoires. Patients were enrolled under clinicaltrials.gov protocols 00001620, 01623167, 00001397, 00071045, 00081523 and 00961064 in the USA. Ficoll-Paque density gradient centrifugation was used to isolate peripheral blood mononuclear cells. Before DNA was extracted, CD4+ and CD8+ T cells were sorted using either FACS or magnetic beads.

This sequence was found in a human donor with aplastic anemia. The sequence joins TRBV9 to TRBJ2-2; TRBD1 might be the D gene, on 6 matching bases. The sequencing input was sorted CD4+, CD8+, or CD8+CD57+ T cells (not recorded which) from PBMCs. The nucleotide sequence reads TGTGCCAGCAGCGTCCTCCTGGGGGCGGCCTCGACCGGGGAGCTGTTTTTT. It encodes CASSVLLGAASTGELFF.